A single sample is the source of the 28 T cell receptor beta chains below, sequenced in a study of cytomegalovirus exposure and HLA in healthy donors. Researchers ran the PCR with 60 Vbeta and 13 Jbeta primers. TCRdb keeps only in-frame clones here, not all; method: immunoSEQ multiplex PCR. The sample consists of approximately 130,000 clones, around 79% of them appearing once. The sequenced sample consisted of PBMCs. The receptors derive from a woman aged 18-30 years in good health and CMV-seronegative.

The chain joins TRBV5-6 to TRBJ2-3; 8 bases fit TRBD1. The trim removed 3 bases at V and 3 bases at J, leaving 3 bases unmatched. The CDR3 sequence is 14 residues long. Looked up from germline, CDR1 is SGHDT and CDR2 is YYEEEE. The CDR3: CASSWRQGTDTQYF. CDR3 DNA sequence: TGTGCCAGCAGCTGGCGACAGGGGACAGATACGCAGTATTTT.

The chain carries TRBV13 and TRBJ2-1; 8 bases are shared with TRBD2. With 10 bases clipped from V and 9 bases from J, the junction kept 17 bases outside the gene matches. The CDR3 spans 15 residues. Germline CDR1 PRHDT, CDR2 FYEKMQ (reference sequence). Here the CDR3 DNA reads TGTGCCACCCCCCGGACGGGGGGGGGTAGGGGTGAGCAGTTCTTC. This sequence encodes CATPRTGGGRGEQFF. The complete variable domain, with remaining parts taken from reference TRBV13 and TRBJ2-1, reads AAGVIQSPRHLIKEKRETATLKCYPIPRHDTVYWYQQGPGQDPQFLISFYEKMQSDKGSIPDRFSAQQFSDYHSELNMSSLELGDSALYFCATPRTGGGRGEQFFGPGTRLTVL.

The V gene is TRBV4-2, the J gene TRBJ2-2; D gene unclear. Germline-derived CDR1 and CDR2 are LGHNA and YNFKEQ. The CDR3 covers 15 residues. V was cut by 0 bases and J by 7 bases, with 12 bases left in between. The chain's CDR3 is CASSQDRSRYGELFF. Here the CDR3 DNA reads TGTGCCAGCAGCCAAGACCGGTCTAGATACGGGGAGCTGTTTTTT.

The CDR3 region is CASRPGRGNQPQHF. The CDR3 nucleotides are TGTGCCAGCAGACCCGGACGGGGGAATCAGCCCCAGCATTTT. The chain combines TRBV27 with TRBJ1-5; the D gene is possibly TRBD1 (5 bases). Per germline, CDR1 MNHEY and CDR2 SMNVEV (reference sequence). This CDR3 is built from 14 residues. Trimming cost V 6 bases and J 4 bases, with 13 bases left between them.

The chain employs TRBV5-6 and TRBJ1-1; D gene uncertain. V dropped 0 bases and J dropped 1 base, with 7 bases sitting between them. This CDR3 has 14 amino acids. Looked up from germline, CDR1 is SGHDT and CDR2 is YYEEEE. The CDR3 loop is CASSLGSGNTEAFF. Here the CDR3 DNA reads TGTGCCAGCAGCTTGGGGTCAGGGAACACTGAAGCTTTCTTT.

This clone was detected once. The chain recombines TRBV18 with TRBJ2-5; a possible D gene is TRBD2 (7 bases). The CDR3 extends over 14 amino acids. Germline V gives CDR1 KGHSH, CDR2 LQKENI. Trimming stripped 4 bases from V and 1 base from J, with 10 bases between. For the CDR3, the DNA is TGTGCCAGCTCACTAAGGGGGGGCCAAGAGACCCAGTACTTC. It codes for CASSLRGGQETQYF. Complete variable domain (other parts from reference TRBV18 and TRBJ2-5): NAGVMQNPRHLVRRRGQEARLRCSPMKGHSHVYWYRQLPEEGLKFMVYLQKENIIDESGMPKERFSAEFPKEGPSILRIQQVVRGDSAAYFCASSLRGGQETQYFGPGTRLLVL.

V and J are TRBV5-5 and TRBJ2-3, with 7 bases fitting TRBD2. The germline gives CDR1 SGHKS, CDR2 YYEKEE (reference sequence). With 0 bases clipped from V and 0 bases from J, the junction kept 4 bases outside the gene matches. The CDR3 runs 16 residues. CDR3 protein: CASSLGLADSTDTQYF. CDR3 DNA: TGTGCCAGCAGCTTGGGGCTAGCGGATAGCACAGATACGCAGTATTTT. The full variable domain, completed using reference TRBV5-5 and TRBJ2-3, is DAGVTQSPTHLIKTRGQQVTLRCSPISGHKSVSWYQQVLGQGPQFIFQYYEKEERGRGNFPDRFSARQFPNYSSELNVNALLLGDSALYLCASSLGLADSTDTQYFGPGTRLTVL.

The J gene is TRBJ2-1, the V gene TRBV19; TRBD2 matches at 7 bases. With V trimmed by 3 bases and J by 7 bases, 6 bases remained unmatched. CDR1 is LNHDA, CDR2 SQIVND, per germline (reference sequence). The CDR3 is made up of 14 amino acids. CDR3 loop: CASSIGGAGNEQFF. The DNA of the CDR3 is TGTGCCAGTAGTATTGGTGGAGCGGGAAATGAGCAGTTCTTC.

CDR3 nucleotides: TGTGCCAGCTCCTTTGGTATTACGGACACTGAAGCTTTCTTT. Protein product: CASSFGITDTEAFF. The chain combines TRBV2 with TRBJ1-1; D remains ambiguous. CDR3 length: 14 amino acids. Trimming shortened V by 8 bases and J by 3 bases, and 16 bases separated the two germline ends. The germline gives CDR1 SNHLY, CDR2 FYNNEI. Together with reference TRBV2 and TRBJ1-1, the CDR3 gives the full variable domain: EPEVTQTPSHQVTQMGQEVILRCVPISNHLYFYWYRQILGQKVEFLVSFYNNEISEKSEIFDDQFSVERPDGSNFTLKIRSTKLEDSAMYFCASSFGITDTEAFFGQGTRLTVV.

The chain links TRBV4-3 to TRBJ2-5; 7 bases agree with TRBD2. V lost 0 bases to trimming and J lost 4 bases; unmatched junction nucleotides: 8. The CDR3 length is 16 residues. Per germline, CDR1 LGHNA and CDR2 YSLEER. The CDR3 nucleotides read TGCGCCAGCAGCCAAGATCTGGGGGGGGGAGGAGAGACCCAGTACTTC. Its protein product is CASSQDLGGGGETQYF.

The rearrangement joins TRBV6-4 to TRBJ2-2, with 11 bases lining up with TRBD2. V gave up 3 bases and J gave up 6 bases; unmatched junction bases: 3. This CDR3 has 15 residues. CDR1 is MRHNA and CDR2 is SNTAGT in the germline V gene. CDR3 sequence reads: CASSEIAGGSGELFF. CDR3 sequence (DNA): TGTGCCAGCAGTGAAATAGCGGGAGGGTCCGGGGAGCTGTTTTTT.

This chain uses TRBV11-2 with TRBJ2-1; TRBD1 agrees at 8 bases. Germline V gene data show CDR1 as SGHAT and CDR2 as FQNNGV. V shed 2 bases, J shed 6 bases, and the junction held 6 bases outside the gene matches. The CDR3 totals 15 residues. Here the CDR3 reads CASSLTGQGSNEQFF. The CDR3 nucleotides read TGTGCCAGCAGCTTAACAGGACAGGGCAGCAATGAGCAGTTCTTC. The variable domain in full, with the rest retrieved from reference TRBV11-2 and TRBJ2-1, is EAGVAQSPRYKIIEKRQSVAFWCNPISGHATLYWYQQILGQGPKLLIQFQNNGVVDDSQLPKDRFSAERLKGVDSTLKIQPAKLEDSAVYLCASSLTGQGSNEQFFGPGTRLTVL.

The J gene is TRBJ2-3, the V gene TRBV11-2, with D perhaps TRBD1 (5 bases). Germline V lookup: CDR1 SGHAT, CDR2 FQNNGV. The CDR3 is 18 amino acids. V was pared by 5 bases and J by 0 bases, with 21 bases between. CDR3 nucleotide sequence: TGTGCCAGCAGCCTCCGCTTAGGTGGGGCAGCAAGCACAGATACGCAGTATTTT. This translates into CASSLRLGGAASTDTQYF.

There are a few counts of this clone. V gene TRBV4-3 combines with J gene TRBJ1-6, with 12 bases fitting TRBD1. V trimming: 0 bases; J trimming: 12 bases; junction bases outside the gene matches: 6. Germline V gene sequence: CDR1 LGHNA, CDR2 YSLEER. The CDR3 contains 16 residues. The CDR3 bases are TGCGCCAGCAGCCAAGATGGCCGGGACAGGGGGCAACCCCTCCACTTT. This encodes CASSQDGRDRGQPLHF.

J is TRBJ1-1 and V is TRBV19; D unclear. Germline V gene sequence: CDR1 LNHDA, CDR2 SQIVND (reference sequence). V was trimmed by 3 bases and J by 2 bases, leaving 10 bases between them. The CDR3 is 14 residues long. This CDR3 reads CASSMVGLNTEAFF. CDR3 DNA: TGTGCCAGTAGTATGGTAGGACTCAACACTGAAGCTTTCTTT.

In this sample, this clone turned up a few times. The chain uses TRBV7-8 and TRBJ1-1, with TRBD1 matching 7 bases. Germline-derived CDR1 and CDR2 are SGHVS and FQNEAQ. V dropped 4 bases and J dropped 0; count of bases not matched to a gene: 8. The CDR3 covers 16 residues. The CDR3 DNA sequence: TGTGCCAGCAGCTCAAAGCCGCAGGGGGTGAACACTGAAGCTTTCTTT. Encoded protein: CASSSKPQGVNTEAFF.

The rearrangement uses TRBV7-9 and TRBJ2-1; D is undetermined. The CDR3 loop spans 15 amino acids. Trimming took off 5 bases at V and 0 bases at J, with 11 bases between the two ends. Germline lookup yields CDR1 SEHNR and CDR2 FQNEAQ (reference sequence). The CDR3 nucleotides are TGTGCCAGCAGCCCTCCTGAGGTCTCCTACAATGAGCAGTTCTTC. It yields the protein CASSPPEVSYNEQFF.

The chain has TRBV11-2 and TRBJ2-1; 13 nucleotides agree with TRBD2. In germline, CDR1 is SGHAT, CDR2 FQNNGV. Germline trimming cut 4 bases from V and 5 bases from J; bases unmatched to any gene: 5. CDR3 length: 16 amino acids. The CDR3 reads CASSSGGTSGNNEQFF. CDR3 DNA: TGTGCCAGCAGCTCGGGCGGGACTAGCGGGAACAATGAGCAGTTCTTC. The complete variable domain, with remaining parts taken from reference TRBV11-2 and TRBJ2-1, reads EAGVAQSPRYKIIEKRQSVAFWCNPISGHATLYWYQQILGQGPKLLIQFQNNGVVDDSQLPKDRFSAERLKGVDSTLKIQPAKLEDSAVYLCASSSGGTSGNNEQFFGPGTRLTVL.

This sequence joins TRBV6-5 and TRBJ1-2; possible D gene TRBD1, 5 bases. The V gene's germline CDR1 is MNHEY and CDR2 SVGAGI. The CDR3 runs 14 residues. The ends were cut back, 6 bases at V and 4 bases at J, with 15 bases in the middle. This CDR3 is CASSRDSAGYGYTF. The CDR3 bases are TGTGCCAGCAGCAGAGACAGCGCCGGCTATGGCTACACCTTC.

V and J are TRBV19 and TRBJ1-6; D is perhaps TRBD1 (5 bases). Germline loops: CDR1 LNHDA, CDR2 SQIVND (reference sequence). Trimming shortened V by 8 bases and J by 5 bases, and 10 bases separated the two germline ends. CDR3 length: 13 amino acids. CDR3: CASGQGNNSPLHF. As DNA, the CDR3 is TGTGCCAGTGGGCAGGGAAATAATTCACCCCTCCACTTT.

J is TRBJ2-3 and V is TRBV7-2, with 9 bases aligning to TRBD2. J was trimmed by 4 bases and V by 8 bases; bases with no gene match: 7. The germline gives CDR1 SGHTA, CDR2 FQGNSA. The CDR3 extends over 14 amino acids. The CDR3 reads CASGLAGAADTQYF. The CDR3 coding sequence is TGTGCCAGCGGTTTAGCGGGGGCCGCAGATACGCAGTATTTT. The complete variable domain, with remaining parts taken from reference TRBV7-2 and TRBJ2-3, reads GAGVSQSPSNKVTEKGKDVELRCDPISGHTALYWYRQSLGQGLEFLIYFQGNSAPDKSGLPSDRFSAERTGGSVSTLTIQRTQQEDSAVYLCASGLAGAADTQYFGPGTRLTVL.

V is TRBV18 and J is TRBJ1-2; 11 bases fit TRBD1. Germline CDR1 KGHSH, CDR2 LQKENI. This CDR3 has 16 amino acids. Unmatched junction bases numbered 2, after V lost 1 base and J lost 1 base. The CDR3 reads CASSPRDRGFNYGYTF. CDR3 bases: TGTGCCAGCTCACCACGGGACAGGGGGTTTAACTATGGCTACACCTTC.

The chain employs TRBV6-5 and TRBJ1-3, with D possibly TRBD1 on 5 matching bases. Per the germline V gene, CDR1 is MNHEY and CDR2 is SVGAGI. The V end was cut by 2 bases, the J end by 4 bases, with 9 bases between. This CDR3 has 14 amino acids. The CDR3 loop reads CASSYQGSGNTIYF. In DNA, the CDR3 is TGTGCCAGCAGTTACCAGGGTTCAGGAAACACCATATATTTT.

The chain has TRBV6-5 and TRBJ1-3; the D gene is possibly TRBD1 (6 bases). Deletions cut 0 bases from V and 0 bases from J, with 6 bases between. The CDR3 covers 15 residues. Germline assignment: CDR1 MNHEY and CDR2 SVGAGI. In DNA form, the CDR3 reads TGTGCCAGCAGTTACTCAGGGGGCTCTGGAAACACCATATATTTT. This codes for CASSYSGGSGNTIYF.

This chain links TRBV27 with TRBJ2-7; maybe TRBD2 (6 bases). CDR1 and CDR2 from the germline V gene are MNHEY and SMNVEV (reference sequence). The V end was cut by 0 bases, the J end by 0 bases, with 18 bases between. CDR3 length equals 18 residues. The CDR3 region is CASSLSHGDSPSSYEQYF. As DNA, the CDR3 is TGTGCCAGCAGTTTATCCCATGGGGACTCCCCGAGCTCCTACGAGCAGTACTTC.

The rearrangement links TRBV19 to TRBJ2-1; 9 bases agree with TRBD1. The V and J ends lost 8 bases and 4 bases, in that order; junction bases with no gene match: 9. CDR3 length: 15 amino acids. CDR1 LNHDA and CDR2 SQIVND come from the germline V gene (reference sequence). The CDR3 nucleotides read TGTGCCAGTTCCTTTTCCGGGACAGGGTACAATGAGCAGTTCTTC. As protein: CASSFSGTGYNEQFF.

This clone was observed once. The genes are TRBV6-6 and TRBJ2-7; weak D call: TRBD1 (6 bases). V was trimmed by 6 bases and J by 2 bases, leaving 14 bases between them. The length of the CDR3 is 14 residues. Germline CDR1 reads MNHNY; CDR2 reads SVGAGI (reference sequence). In nucleotides, the CDR3 is TGTGCCAGCAGCACTCCGGACAGAACCTACGAGCAGTACTTC. Translating gives CASSTPDRTYEQYF.

The rearrangement links TRBV20-1 to TRBJ2-1; D is unresolved. Looked up from germline, CDR1 is DFQATT and CDR2 is SNEGSKA (reference sequence). The CDR3 extends over 10 amino acids. V shed 3 bases and J shed 7 bases, with 4 bases lying between them. The chain's CDR3 is CSASSNEQFF. The CDR3 DNA sequence: TGCAGTGCTAGTTCGAATGAGCAGTTCTTC.